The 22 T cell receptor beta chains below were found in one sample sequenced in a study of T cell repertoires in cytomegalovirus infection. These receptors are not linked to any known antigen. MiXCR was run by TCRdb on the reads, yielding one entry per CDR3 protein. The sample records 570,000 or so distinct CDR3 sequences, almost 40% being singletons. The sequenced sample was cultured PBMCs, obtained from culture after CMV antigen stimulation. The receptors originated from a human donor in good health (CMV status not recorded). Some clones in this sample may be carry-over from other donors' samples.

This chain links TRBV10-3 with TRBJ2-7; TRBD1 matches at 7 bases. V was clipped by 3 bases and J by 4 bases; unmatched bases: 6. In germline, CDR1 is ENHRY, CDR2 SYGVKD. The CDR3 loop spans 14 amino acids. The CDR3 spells CAISDRGSPYEQYF. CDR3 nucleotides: TGTGCCATCAGTGACAGGGGGTCACCATACGAGCAGTACTTC.

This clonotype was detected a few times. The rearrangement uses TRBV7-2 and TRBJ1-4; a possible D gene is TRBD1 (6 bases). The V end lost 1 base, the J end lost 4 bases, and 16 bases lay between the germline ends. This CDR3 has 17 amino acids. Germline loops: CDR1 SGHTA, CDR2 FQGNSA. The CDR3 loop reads CASSLVHRGRGNEKLFF. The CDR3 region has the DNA TGTGCCAGCAGCTTAGTTCATAGGGGCAGGGGTAATGAAAAACTGTTTTTT.

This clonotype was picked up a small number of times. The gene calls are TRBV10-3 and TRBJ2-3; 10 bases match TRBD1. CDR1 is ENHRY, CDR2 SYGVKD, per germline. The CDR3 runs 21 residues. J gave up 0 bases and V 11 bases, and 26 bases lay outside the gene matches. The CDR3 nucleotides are TGTGCCGTCCGAAGTAGGACAGGGGGATTAGCCTACGCGGAGAGCACAGATACGCAGTATTTT. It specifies CAVRSRTGGLAYAESTDTQYF.

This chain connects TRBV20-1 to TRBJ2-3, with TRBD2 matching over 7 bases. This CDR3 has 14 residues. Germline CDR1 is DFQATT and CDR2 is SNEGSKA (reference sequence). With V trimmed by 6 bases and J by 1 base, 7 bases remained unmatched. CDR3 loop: CSASRGRGTDTQYF. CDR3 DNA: TGCAGTGCCTCGCGGGGGAGAGGCACAGATACGCAGTATTTT.

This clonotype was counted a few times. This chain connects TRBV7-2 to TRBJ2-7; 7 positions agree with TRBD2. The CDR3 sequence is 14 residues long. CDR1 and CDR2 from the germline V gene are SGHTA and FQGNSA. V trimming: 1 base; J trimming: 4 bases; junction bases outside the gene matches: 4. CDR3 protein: CASSLVGEGYEQYF. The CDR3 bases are TGTGCCAGCAGCTTAGTCGGGGAGGGTTACGAGCAGTACTTC.

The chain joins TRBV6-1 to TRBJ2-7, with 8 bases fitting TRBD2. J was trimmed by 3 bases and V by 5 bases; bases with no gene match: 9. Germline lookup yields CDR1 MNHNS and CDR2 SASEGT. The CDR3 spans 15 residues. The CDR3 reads CASSLPGGRDYEQYF. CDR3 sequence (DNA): TGTGCCAGCAGTCTTCCGGGAGGGCGGGACTACGAGCAGTACTTC.

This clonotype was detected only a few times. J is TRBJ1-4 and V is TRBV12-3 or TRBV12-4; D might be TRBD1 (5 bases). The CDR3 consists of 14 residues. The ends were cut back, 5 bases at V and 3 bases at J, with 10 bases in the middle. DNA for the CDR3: TGTGCCAGCAGTGTCCGGGGCTCTAATGAAAAACTGTTTTTT. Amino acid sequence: CASSVRGSNEKLFF.

In DNA form, the CDR3 reads TGTGCCAGCAGCGATAGTTCTTTCCAAGAGACCCAGTACTTC. This gives the protein CASSDSSFQETQYF. The genes are TRBV2 and TRBJ2-5; D remains unclear. CDR1 SNHLY and CDR2 FYNNEI come from the germline V gene. The CDR3 has 14 amino acids. The V and J ends lost 6 bases and 1 base respectively, with 12 bases between them.

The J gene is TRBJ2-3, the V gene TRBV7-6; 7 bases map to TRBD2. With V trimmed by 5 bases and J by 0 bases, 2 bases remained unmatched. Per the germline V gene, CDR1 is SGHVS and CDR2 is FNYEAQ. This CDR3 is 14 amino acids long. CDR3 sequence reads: CASSKLASTDTQYF. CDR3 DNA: TGTGCCAGCAGCAAACTAGCGAGCACAGATACGCAGTATTTT.

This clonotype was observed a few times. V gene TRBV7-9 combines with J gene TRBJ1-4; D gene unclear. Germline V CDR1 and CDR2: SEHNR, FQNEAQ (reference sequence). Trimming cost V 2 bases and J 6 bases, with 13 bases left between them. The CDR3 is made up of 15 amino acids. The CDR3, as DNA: TGTGCCAGCAGCTTATTCCGGGAGAGACATGAAAAACTGTTTTTT. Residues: CASSLFRERHEKLFF.

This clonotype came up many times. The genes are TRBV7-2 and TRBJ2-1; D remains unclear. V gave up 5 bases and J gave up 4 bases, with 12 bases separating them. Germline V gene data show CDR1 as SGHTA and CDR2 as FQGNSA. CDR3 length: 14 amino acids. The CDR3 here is CASSPTLTYNEQFF. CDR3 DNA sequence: TGTGCCAGCAGCCCCACCCTCACATACAATGAGCAGTTCTTC.

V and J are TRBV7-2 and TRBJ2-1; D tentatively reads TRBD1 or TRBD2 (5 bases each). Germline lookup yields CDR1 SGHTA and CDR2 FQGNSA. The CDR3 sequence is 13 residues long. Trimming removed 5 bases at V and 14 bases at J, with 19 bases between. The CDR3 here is CASSRGVTAKEFF. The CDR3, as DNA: TGTGCCAGCAGCCGAGGGGTGACAGCTAAGGAGTTCTTC. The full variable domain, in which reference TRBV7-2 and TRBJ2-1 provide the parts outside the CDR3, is GAGVSQSPSNKVTEKGKDVELRCDPISGHTALYWYRQSLGQGLEFLIYFQGNSAPDKSGLPSDRFSAERTGGSVSTLTIQRTQQEDSAVYLCASSRGVTAKEFFGPGTRLTVL.

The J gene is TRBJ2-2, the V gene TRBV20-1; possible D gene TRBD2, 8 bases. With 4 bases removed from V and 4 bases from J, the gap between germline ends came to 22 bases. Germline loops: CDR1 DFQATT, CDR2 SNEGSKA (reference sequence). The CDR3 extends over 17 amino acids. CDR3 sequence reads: CSAKGASGRWGTGELFF. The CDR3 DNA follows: TGCAGTGCTAAGGGGGCTAGCGGGCGTTGGGGCACCGGGGAGCTGTTTTTT.

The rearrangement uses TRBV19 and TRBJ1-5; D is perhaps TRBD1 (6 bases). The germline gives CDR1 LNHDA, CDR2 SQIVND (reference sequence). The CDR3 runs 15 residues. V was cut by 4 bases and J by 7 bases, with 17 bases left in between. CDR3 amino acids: CASSTAGGLGQPQHF. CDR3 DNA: TGTGCCAGTAGTACCGCCGGGGGGCTTGGGCAGCCCCAGCATTTT.

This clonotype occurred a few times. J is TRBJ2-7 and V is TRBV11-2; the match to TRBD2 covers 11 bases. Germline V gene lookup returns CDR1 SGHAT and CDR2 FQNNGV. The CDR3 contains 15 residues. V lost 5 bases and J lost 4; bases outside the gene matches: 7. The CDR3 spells CASSHSGRARYEQYF. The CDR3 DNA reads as TGTGCCAGCAGCCATAGCGGGAGGGCGAGGTACGAGCAGTACTTC.

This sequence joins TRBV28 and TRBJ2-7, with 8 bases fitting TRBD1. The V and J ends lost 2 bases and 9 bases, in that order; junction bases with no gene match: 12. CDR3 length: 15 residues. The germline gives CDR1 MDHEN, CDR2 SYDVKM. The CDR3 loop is CASSLGGTGPYGQYF. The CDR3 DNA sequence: TGTGCCAGCAGTTTAGGGGGGACAGGTCCTTATGGGCAGTACTTC. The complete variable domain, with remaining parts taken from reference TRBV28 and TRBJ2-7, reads DVKVTQSSRYLVKRTGEKVFLECVQDMDHENMFWYRQDPGLGLRLIYFSYDVKMKEKGDIPEGYSVSREKKERFSLILESASTNQTSMYLCASSLGGTGPYGQYFGPGTRLTVT.

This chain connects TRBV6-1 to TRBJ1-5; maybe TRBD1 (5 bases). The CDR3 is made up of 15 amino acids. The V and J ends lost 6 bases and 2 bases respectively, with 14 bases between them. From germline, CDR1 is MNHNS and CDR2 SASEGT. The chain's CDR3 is CASRHGTDRNQPQHF. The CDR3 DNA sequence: TGTGCCAGCAGACACGGGACGGACCGCAATCAGCCCCAGCATTTT.

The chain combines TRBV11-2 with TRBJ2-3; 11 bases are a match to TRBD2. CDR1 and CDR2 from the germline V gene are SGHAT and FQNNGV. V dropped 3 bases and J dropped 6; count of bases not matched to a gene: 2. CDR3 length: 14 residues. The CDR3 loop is CASSFSGRADTQYF. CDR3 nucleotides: TGTGCCAGCAGCTTTAGCGGGAGGGCCGATACGCAGTATTTT.

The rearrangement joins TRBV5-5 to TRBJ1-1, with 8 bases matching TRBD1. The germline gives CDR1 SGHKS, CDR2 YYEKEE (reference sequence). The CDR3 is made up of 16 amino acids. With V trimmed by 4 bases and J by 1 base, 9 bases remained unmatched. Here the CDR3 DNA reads TGTGCCAGCAGCCCGCTCTACAGGGGGAGGAACACTGAAGCTTTCTTT. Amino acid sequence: CASSPLYRGRNTEAFF.

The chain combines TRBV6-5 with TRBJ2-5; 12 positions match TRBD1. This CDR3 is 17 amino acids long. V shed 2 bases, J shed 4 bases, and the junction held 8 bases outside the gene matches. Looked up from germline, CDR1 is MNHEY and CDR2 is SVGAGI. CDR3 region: CASSYTSGTGGRETQYF. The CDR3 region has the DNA TGTGCCAGCAGTTACACTTCCGGGACAGGGGGCCGAGAGACCCAGTACTTC.

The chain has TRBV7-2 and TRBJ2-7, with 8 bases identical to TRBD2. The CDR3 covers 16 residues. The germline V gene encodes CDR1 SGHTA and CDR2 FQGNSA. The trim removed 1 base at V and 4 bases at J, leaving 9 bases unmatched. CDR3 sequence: CASSLGPSGSPYEQYF. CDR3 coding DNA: TGTGCCAGCAGCTTAGGCCCCAGCGGGAGCCCTTACGAGCAGTACTTC.

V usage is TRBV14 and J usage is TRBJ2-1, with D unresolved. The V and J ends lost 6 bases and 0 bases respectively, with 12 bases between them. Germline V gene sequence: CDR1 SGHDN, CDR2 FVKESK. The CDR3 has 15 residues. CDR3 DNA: TGTGCCAGCAGAGTCTTCCAACGCTCCTACAATGAGCAGTTCTTC. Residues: CASRVFQRSYNEQFF.